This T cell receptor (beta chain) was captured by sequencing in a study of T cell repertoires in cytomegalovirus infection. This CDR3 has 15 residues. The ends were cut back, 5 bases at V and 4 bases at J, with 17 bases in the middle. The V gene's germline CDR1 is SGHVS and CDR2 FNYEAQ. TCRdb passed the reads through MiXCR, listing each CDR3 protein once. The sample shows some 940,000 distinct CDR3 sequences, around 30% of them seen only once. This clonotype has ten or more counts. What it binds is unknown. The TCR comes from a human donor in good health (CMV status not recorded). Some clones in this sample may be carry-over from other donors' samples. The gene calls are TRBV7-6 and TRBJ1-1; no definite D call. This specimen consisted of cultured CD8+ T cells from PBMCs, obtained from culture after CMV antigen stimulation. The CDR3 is CASSPRDGRSTEAFF. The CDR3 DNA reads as TGTGCCAGCAGCCCTCGTGACGGGCGGAGCACTGAAGCTTTCTTT.